The clone carrying this TCR beta chain is judged medium-sized (0.01 to 0.1%). Its cognate antigen is unknown. The record originates from a study of early T cells in non-severe SARS-CoV-2 infection. Study overall: The chains were unpaired, and the sequenced material was bulk RNA from unsorted whole blood. Study observations and caveats: VDJdb matching, biased toward anti-spike CD8 responses, missed private and CD4 specificities.

V lost 0 bases, J lost 6 bases, and 12 bases lay in between. CDR1 and CDR2 from the germline V gene are MNHEY and SVGEGT. CDR3 length equals 15 residues. Unique molecular identifiers were affixed to single, distinct cDNA molecules. Each CDR3 protein is one row after TCRdb ran MiXCR on the 5' RACE reads. Among tens of thousands of distinct CDR3 sequences listed, roughly 13% were seen once. Specimen: whole blood. This TCR derives from an adult who was a healthcare worker with PCR-confirmed SARS-CoV-2 infection or an uninfected control (not recorded which). The chain combines TRBV6-2 or TRBV6-3 with TRBJ2-1; possible D gene TRBD2, 6 bases. As DNA, the CDR3 is TGTGCCAGCAGTTACTCAGAGGCCGGGGGCAATGAGCAGTTCTTC. Amino acid sequence: CASSYSEAGGNEQFF.